This entry lists 14 T cell receptor beta chains sequenced from one sample in a study of T-cell memory formation after mild COVID-19. In TCRdb, the 5' RACE reads were re-called with MiXCR into one record per CDR3 protein. The table has approximately 570,000 distinct CDR3 sequences, more than 15% seen once. The sample comprised PBMCs or a T cell subset sorted from them (not recorded which). The receptors shown here come from an adult woman who had mild COVID-19 (a few samples of this study predate the infection). Cell type and time point are not known.

Of note for this clonotype: An end of the junction does not agree with germline; a read error may underlie this. The rearrangement links TRBV20-1 to TRBJ2-2, with TRBD1 matching over 7 bases. Germline V gene data show CDR1 as DFQATT and CDR2 as SNEGSKA (reference sequence). The CDR3 sequence is 15 residues long. The CDR3 region has the DNA TGCAGTGCTCGAGACAGGGCCCTTAACACCGGGGAGCTGTTTTTT. It is translated as CSARDRALNTGELFF.

This clonotype was observed a handful of times. This chain links TRBV10-3 with TRBJ2-6; D is undetermined. The length of the CDR3 is 14 residues. Germline CDR1 and CDR2: ENHRY and SYGVKD. V was pared by 0 bases and J by 4 bases, with 4 bases between. CDR3 nucleotide sequence: TGTGCCATCAGTGAGTCGACCGGGGCCAACGTCCTGACTTTC. It is translated as CAISESTGANVLTF.

The table lists this clonotype with a few counts. The CDR3, as DNA: TGTGCCAGCAGCCTTACAAGTCCCCCTACGGGGGTCCCGACCTACGAGCAGTACTTC. Translating it yields CASSLTSPPTGVPTYEQYF. This chain joins TRBV14 and TRBJ2-7; D might be TRBD2 (6 bases). The length of the CDR3 is 19 residues. The germline gives CDR1 SGHDN, CDR2 FVKESK. Between the trimmed V and J ends, which lost 4 bases and 2 bases, there was a span of 27 bases.

There are many counts of this clonotype. The chain couples TRBV5-5 to TRBJ1-5, with D hard to call. The V gene's germline CDR1 is SGHKS and CDR2 YYEKEE (reference sequence). Trimming took off 0 bases at V and 4 bases at J, with 8 bases between the two ends. CDR3 size: 14 residues. CDR3 region: CASSLGGANQPQHF. For the CDR3, the DNA is TGTGCCAGCAGCTTGGGAGGCGCAAATCAGCCCCAGCATTTT.

This clonotype appeared a few times. The CDR3 is CSASGLAGRTDTQYF. In nucleotides, the CDR3 is TGCAGTGCTAGTGGACTAGCGGGCCGCACAGATACGCAGTATTTT. The chain couples TRBV20-1 to TRBJ2-3; TRBD2 aligns across 11 bases. The V gene's germline CDR1 is DFQATT and CDR2 SNEGSKA (reference sequence). CDR3 length: 15 residues. The junction had 3 bases not matched to a gene; V was cut back by 3 bases and J by 1 base.

The chain recombines TRBV30 with TRBJ2-3; TRBD2 might be the D (5 bases). CDR1 GTSNPN and CDR2 SVGIG come from the germline V gene (reference sequence). The ends were cut back, 2 bases at V and 5 bases at J, with 11 bases in the middle. This CDR3 is 13 amino acids long. The CDR3 region is CAWSLTKGDTQYF. The CDR3 region has the DNA TGTGCCTGGAGTCTGACTAAAGGAGATACGCAGTATTTT.

This clonotype showed up just a few times. The CDR3 reads CASSWAHNEKLFF. For the CDR3, the DNA is TGCGCCAGCAGCTGGGCACATAATGAAAAACTGTTTTTT. The V gene is TRBV5-1, the J gene TRBJ1-4; D remains unclear. Between the trimmed V and J ends, which lost 3 bases and 4 bases, there was a span of 7 bases. This CDR3 is built from 13 residues. The V gene's germline CDR1 is SGHRS and CDR2 YFSETQ. Variable domain in full (rest from reference TRBV5-1 and TRBJ1-4): KAGVTQTPRYLIKTRGQQVTLSCSPISGHRSVSWYQQTPGQGLQFLFEYFSETQRNKGNFPGRFSGRQFSNSRSEMNVSTLELGDSALYLCASSWAHNEKLFFGSGTQLSVL.

The chain employs TRBV20-1 and TRBJ1-6; no definite D call. V dropped 0 bases and J dropped 9 bases, with 12 bases sitting between them. Germline V gives CDR1 DFQATT, CDR2 SNEGSKA (reference sequence). This CDR3 comprises 14 residues. As DNA, the CDR3 is TGCAGTGCTAGAGATCGCACCGGGAGTTCACCCCTCCACTTT. This translates into CSARDRTGSSPLHF.

The gene calls are TRBV7-8 and TRBJ2-7; tentatively, D is TRBD1 (6 bases). V lost 1 base to trimming and J lost 2 bases, with 18 bases between them. Germline lookup yields CDR1 SGHVS and CDR2 FQNEAQ. This CDR3 region has 17 residues. CDR3 in DNA: TGTGCCAGCAGCTTAGAATATCTGGCAGGGGAGACCTACGAGCAGTACTTC. It yields the protein CASSLEYLAGETYEQYF.

The chain couples TRBV7-6 to TRBJ2-7; D ambiguous. The germline V gene has CDR1 SGHVS and CDR2 FNYEAQ. This CDR3 contains 15 residues. V was cut by 2 bases and J by 5 bases, with 16 bases left in between. The CDR3 region is CASSLRFTSSNEQYF. The CDR3 DNA reads as TGTGCCAGCAGCTTACGTTTCACCTCCAGCAACGAGCAGTACTTC.

The V gene is TRBV18, the J gene TRBJ2-5; D remains unclear. Germline CDR1 is KGHSH and CDR2 is LQKENI. The CDR3 totals 14 residues. Between the trimmed V and J ends, which lost 3 bases and 0 bases, there was a span of 8 bases. CDR3 sequence: CASSPSPYQETQYF. In DNA, the CDR3 is TGTGCCAGCTCACCCTCCCCGTACCAAGAGACCCAGTACTTC.

This clonotype has only a few counts. The V gene is TRBV20-1, the J gene TRBJ2-6; either TRBD1 or TRBD2 may fit D (6 bases each). Trimming pared 6 bases from V and 0 bases from J, leaving 18 bases between. The length of the CDR3 is 17 residues. Germline values: CDR1 DFQATT, CDR2 SNEGSKA (reference sequence). For the CDR3, the DNA is TGCAGTGCGCAGAAAGGAGGGGGAACCTCTGGGGCCAACGTCCTGACTTTC. Its protein is CSAQKGGGTSGANVLTF.

The chain uses TRBV7-2 and TRBJ1-1, with TRBD1 as a possible D gene (5 bases). The V end was cut by 0 bases, the J end by 11 bases, with 13 bases between. The germline V gene has CDR1 SGHTA and CDR2 FQGNSA. There are 13 residues in the CDR3. The CDR3 region is CASSLAVSGGAFF. The CDR3 DNA reads TGTGCCAGCAGCTTAGCCGTGTCGGGGGGGGCTTTCTTT.

As to this clonotype: One end of the junction fails to match germline, which may point to a read error. The chain uses TRBV5-1 and TRBJ1-1; no clear D gene. The germline CDR1 and CDR2 sequences are SGHRS and YFSETQ. This CDR3 is built from 12 residues. CDR3 residues: CASSFPNTEAFF. CDR3 bases: TGTGCCAGCAGCTTTCCAAACACTGAAGCTTTCTTT.